One and the same sample provided the 32 T cell receptor beta chains below, sequenced in a study of blood T cell repertoires in COVID-19. The protocol was immunoSEQ multiplex PCR, while the TCRdb copy is restricted to in-frame clones and leaves out a portion. This sample has 150,000 or so clones, with about three quarters found just once. Sequencing used peripheral blood. The receptors here all came from a woman between 50 and 59 years old with active or convalescent COVID-19.

This chain uses TRBV9 with TRBJ2-3, with D maybe TRBD1 (6 bases). The CDR3 covers 16 residues. Germline V gives CDR1 SGDLS, CDR2 YYNGEE. V lost 4 bases, J lost 0 bases, and 15 bases lay in between. The CDR3 sequence: CASSSRQDISTDTQYF. The DNA for the CDR3 is TGTGCCAGCAGCTCCCGACAGGACATTAGCACAGATACGCAGTATTTT.

The rearrangement uses TRBV7-2 and TRBJ2-4; D is perhaps TRBD2 (6 bases). This CDR3 is built from 16 residues. Germline lookup yields CDR1 SGHTA and CDR2 FQGNSA. V was shortened by 4 bases and J by 0 bases, with 13 bases between the two germline ends. Here the CDR3 reads CASSSLAGIAKNIQYF. In DNA, the CDR3 is TGTGCCAGCAGCTCACTAGCTGGCATAGCCAAAAACATTCAGTACTTC.

The chain combines TRBV5-1 with TRBJ1-1; 8 nucleotides agree with TRBD1. CDR3 length: 13 amino acids. The germline gives CDR1 SGHRS, CDR2 YFSETQ. The trim removed 3 bases at V and 4 bases at J, leaving 2 bases unmatched. In DNA, the CDR3 is TGCGCCAGCAGCTGGACAGGGCCCACTGAAGCTTTCTTT. It is translated as CASSWTGPTEAFF.

The J gene is TRBJ1-4, the V gene TRBV5-6, with TRBD1 matching 10 bases. J was trimmed by 8 bases and V by 5 bases; bases with no gene match: 9. CDR1 and CDR2 (germline): SGHDT, YYEEEE. The CDR3 spans 15 residues. In DNA form, the CDR3 reads TGTGCCAGCAGAGGGACAGGGGAAGCAGGGGAAAAACTGTTTTTT. Its translation is CASRGTGEAGEKLFF. The variable domain in full, with the rest retrieved from reference TRBV5-6 and TRBJ1-4, is DAGVTQSPTHLIKTRGQQVTLRCSPKSGHDTVSWYQQALGQGPQFIFQYYEEEERQRGNFPDRFSGHQFPNYSSELNVNALLLGDSALYLCASRGTGEAGEKLFFGSGTQLSVL.

A few counts support this clone. The chain uses TRBV11-2 and TRBJ1-3; 7 positions match TRBD1. J lost 8 bases, V lost 2 bases, and 12 bases had no gene match. The germline V gene encodes CDR1 SGHAT and CDR2 FQNNGV. The CDR3 runs 16 residues. As DNA, the CDR3 is TGTGCCAGCAGCTTACTGGGAGGTCCCACAGGGGACACCATATATTTT. Its translation is CASSLLGGPTGDTIYF.

This chain connects TRBV27 to TRBJ2-7; the match to TRBD1 covers 9 bases. The junction had 9 bases not matched to a gene; V was cut back by 8 bases and J by 4 bases. The CDR3 has 14 amino acids. CDR1 is MNHEY and CDR2 is SMNVEV in the germline V gene (reference sequence). The CDR3 coding sequence is TGTGCCAGCGGGGACGGGACAGGGCCTTACGAGCAGTACTTC. It translates to CASGDGTGPYEQYF.

V and J are TRBV24-1 and TRBJ1-1, with D possibly TRBD1 on 6 matching bases. CDR1 is KGHDR, CDR2 SFDVKD, per germline. The CDR3 is 14 amino acids. Trimming shortened V by 4 bases and J by 11 bases, and 19 bases separated the two germline ends. The CDR3 nucleotides are TGTGCCACCAGTGACCGGACAGATCCAGGCGGGGCTTTCTTT. Translation gives CATSDRTDPGGAFF.

The rearrangement uses TRBV7-2 and TRBJ2-1; 7 bases are a match to TRBD2. The CDR3 contains 14 residues. Germline-derived CDR1 and CDR2 are SGHTA and FQGNSA. V shed 2 bases and J 7 bases; nucleotides not matched to a gene: 5. CDR3 coding DNA: TGTGCCAGCAGCTTATTGAGCGGGGCGAATGAGCAGTTCTTC. Its translation: CASSLLSGANEQFF.

This clone was found a few times. This chain joins TRBV4-2 and TRBJ2-2; D is unclear. Trimming left V 0 bases short and J 1 base short, with 9 bases between. CDR1 and CDR2 (germline): LGHNA, YNFKEQ. The CDR3 has 16 residues. CDR3 protein: CASSQDVAVNTGELFF. CDR3 nucleotides: TGTGCCAGCAGCCAAGACGTCGCAGTGAACACCGGGGAGCTGTTTTTT.

V and J are TRBV18 and TRBJ2-2; 7 bases match TRBD2. The CDR3 runs to 16 residues. CDR1 and CDR2 from the germline V gene are KGHSH and LQKENI. V lost 3 bases, J lost 6 bases, and 10 bases stayed unmatched. CDR3 region: CASSPTTGGRAGELFF. The CDR3 DNA reads TGTGCCAGCTCACCCACCACGGGAGGACGGGCCGGGGAGCTGTTTTTT.

The rearrangement uses TRBV5-1 and TRBJ2-3, with D possibly matching TRBD2 (6 bases). This CDR3 has 14 amino acids. Germline V gives CDR1 SGHRS, CDR2 YFSETQ. V lost 3 bases, J lost 0 bases, and 8 bases lay in between. This CDR3 is CASSSSGSTDTQYF. For the CDR3, the DNA is TGCGCCAGCAGCTCCAGCGGGAGCACAGATACGCAGTATTTT.

This chain uses TRBV6-5 with TRBJ1-2; 7 nucleotides line up with TRBD1. CDR3 size: 14 residues. V trimming: 8 bases; J trimming: 4 bases; junction bases outside the gene matches: 10. Germline V gene sequence: CDR1 MNHEY, CDR2 SVGAGI. CDR3 sequence (DNA): TGTGCCAGCTATCAAAGGGGGCCGGTCTATGGCTACACCTTC. This codes for CASYQRGPVYGYTF.

This clone showed up just once. This chain joins TRBV21-1 and TRBJ1-2; the table gives TRBD1 as D, unverified against the DNA. TRBV21-1 is termed a pseudogene. The CDR3 is 15 amino acids. The CDR3 DNA is TGTGCCAGCAGCATGCGAACAGGAGCTAACTATGGCTACACCTTC. It codes for CASSMRTGANYGYTF.

The V call is TRBV9, the J call TRBJ1-2, with 12 nucleotides matching TRBD1. The CDR3 runs to 17 residues. Per germline, CDR1 SGDLS and CDR2 YYNGEE. With 3 bases clipped from V and 5 bases from J, the junction kept 11 bases outside the gene matches. The CDR3 reads CASSATTGTGGAYGYTF. As DNA, the CDR3 is TGTGCCAGCAGCGCGACAACCGGGACAGGGGGCGCGTATGGCTACACCTTC.

This clone was detected only once. The chain links TRBV4-1 to TRBJ1-6; D may be TRBD1 (5 bases). V gave up 3 bases and J gave up 8 bases, with 20 bases separating them. This CDR3 spans 17 amino acids. Germline V gene lookup returns CDR1 MGHRA and CDR2 YSYEKL. CDR3 sequence: CASSQSTWGGEDSPLHF. As DNA, the CDR3 is TGCGCCAGCAGCCAGAGTACTTGGGGAGGGGAAGATTCACCCCTCCACTTT.

CDR3 protein: CASSLVFSGRGSYEQYF. In DNA, the CDR3 is TGTGCCAGCAGTCTCGTATTTAGCGGGAGGGGCTCCTACGAGCAGTACTTC. The chain has TRBV6-6 and TRBJ2-7; 11 nucleotides agree with TRBD2. The germline V gene has CDR1 MNHNY and CDR2 SVGAGI (reference sequence). This CDR3 is 17 amino acids long. The V gene end was trimmed by 5 bases and the J gene end by 0 bases; junction bases not matched to a gene: 9.

This clone showed up just a few times. This sequence joins TRBV4-2 and TRBJ2-3, with 7 bases matching TRBD1. CDR3 length: 15 amino acids. J was trimmed by 4 bases and V by 0 bases; bases with no gene match: 4. The germline V gene encodes CDR1 LGHNA and CDR2 YNFKEQ. The CDR3 loop reads CASSQDPQGADTQYF. The CDR3 region has the DNA TGTGCCAGCAGCCAAGATCCCCAGGGGGCAGATACGCAGTATTTT.

This chain connects TRBV7-3 to TRBJ2-2, with a possible D match to TRBD1 (6 bases). This CDR3 spans 16 amino acids. V gave up 5 bases and J gave up 5 bases, with 18 bases separating them. Germline loops: CDR1 SGHTA, CDR2 FQGTGA. CDR3 nucleotides: TGTGCCAGCAGCCCAACGGGACAAAGTGAAACCGGGGAGCTGTTTTTT. This translates into CASSPTGQSETGELFF.

The genes are TRBV5-6 and TRBJ2-7; 7 bases match TRBD1. Germline values: CDR1 SGHDT, CDR2 YYEEEE. This CDR3 region has 14 residues. Trimming took 4 bases from V and 3 from J; bases not matched to a gene: 7. The CDR3 DNA reads TGTGCCAGCAGCACCCAGACAGGGATCTACGAGCAGTACTTC. It yields the protein CASSTQTGIYEQYF. The full variable domain, its missing parts supplied by reference TRBV5-6 and TRBJ2-7, is DAGVTQSPTHLIKTRGQQVTLRCSPKSGHDTVSWYQQALGQGPQFIFQYYEEEERQRGNFPDRFSGHQFPNYSSELNVNALLLGDSALYLCASSTQTGIYEQYFGPGTRLTVT.

A remark on this clone: At one end the junction does not follow the germline gene, possibly because of a read error. J is TRBJ2-1 and V is TRBV28; D may be TRBD2 (6 bases). The CDR3 runs to 16 residues. Per the germline V gene, CDR1 is MDHEN and CDR2 is SYDVKM. CDR3 amino acids: CASSSETSRSYNEQFF. The CDR3 nucleotides read TGTGCTAGCAGTTCAGAGACTAGTCGGTCCTACAATGAGCAGTTCTTC.

The chain employs TRBV12-3 or TRBV12-4 and TRBJ1-5, with D unresolved. The CDR3 runs to 13 residues. Between the trimmed V and J ends, which lost 7 bases and 9 bases, there was a span of 16 bases. The CDR3 region is CASTQSSGRPQHF. In DNA, the CDR3 is TGTGCCAGCACCCAATCCAGCGGGAGGCCCCAGCATTTT.

This sequence joins TRBV19 and TRBJ2-1; TRBD2 aligns across 13 bases. This CDR3 is built from 20 residues. CDR1 LNHDA and CDR2 SQIVND come from the germline V gene (reference sequence). The junction had 11 bases not matched to a gene; V was cut back by 3 bases and J by 0 bases. CDR3 in DNA: TGTGCCAGTAGTATCCTCCGGACTAGCGGGAGTTCCTTCTCCTACAATGAGCAGTTCTTC. The encoded protein is CASSILRTSGSSFSYNEQFF.

The V call is TRBV3-1 (or the pseudogene TRBV3-2), the J call TRBJ1-6; 8 bases line up with TRBD1. The CDR3 covers 15 residues. The ends lost 5 bases at V and 12 bases at J; junction bases unmatched: 12. Germline CDR1 reads LGHDT; CDR2 reads YNNKEL (reference sequence). Written as DNA, the CDR3 is TGTGCCAGCAGCTACACGGGACAGGAAAACCAACCCCTCCACTTT. Translated: CASSYTGQENQPLHF.

The chain couples TRBV11-1 to TRBJ2-5; TRBD1 agrees at 7 bases. Germline lookup yields CDR1 SGHAT and CDR2 FQDESV (reference sequence). This CDR3 is 16 amino acids long. The ends lost 3 bases at V and 2 bases at J; junction bases unmatched: 9. CDR3 bases: TGTGCCAGCAGCTTTTTCACGGGACAGAAGCAAGAGACCCAGTACTTC. Amino acid sequence: CASSFFTGQKQETQYF.

This chain links TRBV7-3 with TRBJ1-1, with 7 bases identical to TRBD1. Germline loops: CDR1 SGHTA, CDR2 FQGTGA. This CDR3 has 18 amino acids. The V gene end was trimmed by 0 bases and the J gene end by 1 base; junction bases not matched to a gene: 11. CDR3 sequence: CASSLTPPGGGRNTEAFF. The CDR3 DNA is TGTGCCAGCAGCTTAACGCCCCCAGGGGGTGGGAGGAACACTGAAGCTTTCTTT.

J is TRBJ1-2 and V is TRBV7-2, with TRBD1 matching over 9 bases. CDR1 and CDR2 (germline): SGHTA, FQGNSA. V lost 1 base and J lost 2; bases outside the gene matches: 2. The CDR3 has 15 amino acids. CDR3 amino acids: CASSLDRGHNYGYTF. CDR3 bases: TGTGCCAGCAGCTTAGACAGGGGGCACAACTATGGCTACACCTTC.

The chain's CDR3 is CASSLARTSGSTDTQYF. The DNA of the CDR3 is TGTGCCAGCAGCTTGGCCCGGACTAGCGGTAGCACAGATACGCAGTATTTT. The chain is built from TRBV7-3 and TRBJ2-3, with 10 bases aligning to TRBD2. The CDR3 runs to 17 residues. In germline, CDR1 is SGHTA, CDR2 FQGTGA. J was trimmed by 0 bases and V by 3 bases; bases with no gene match: 6.

This sequence joins TRBV25-1 and TRBJ1-3; 11 bases align to TRBD1. The CDR3 sequence is 15 residues long. Trimming removed 4 bases from V and 5 bases from J; junction bases left unmatched: 4. Germline V gene lookup returns CDR1 MGHDK and CDR2 SYGVNS. The chain's CDR3 is CASSARTGGRNTIYF. In DNA, the CDR3 is TGTGCCAGCAGTGCCAGGACAGGGGGCAGAAACACCATATATTTT.

This clone has a single count. V is TRBV6-5 and J is TRBJ2-1; D gene uncertain. Trimming left V 6 bases short and J 9 bases short, with 12 bases between. The CDR3 spans 12 residues. The germline CDR1 and CDR2 sequences are MNHEY and SVGAGI. DNA for the CDR3: TGTGCCAGCAGCGTTTCGTCGGGTGAGCAGTTCTTC. Protein sequence: CASSVSSGEQFF.

The chain has TRBV2 and TRBJ1-4; TRBD1 agrees at 7 bases. Trimming cost V 8 bases and J 8 bases; bases outside gene matches: 5. CDR3 size: 12 residues. In germline, CDR1 is SNHLY, CDR2 FYNNEI. CDR3 in amino acids: CASQTGNEKLFF. CDR3 nucleotide sequence: TGTGCCAGCCAGACAGGGAACGAAAAACTGTTTTTT.

This clone turned up a few times. The rearrangement joins TRBV11-2 to TRBJ1-2, with unresolved D. Trimming took off 5 bases at V and 0 bases at J, with 13 bases between the two ends. Germline V CDR1 and CDR2: SGHAT, FQNNGV. CDR3 size: 15 residues. CDR3 DNA sequence: TGTGCCAGCAGCCTGGGCCTAATCGCTAACTATGGCTACACCTTC. It codes for CASSLGLIANYGYTF.

The V and J genes are TRBV21-1 and TRBJ2-7; TRBD1 reflects the table's D call only, with no check against the DNA. TRBV21-1 is recorded as a pseudogene. This CDR3 is built from 13 residues. CDR3 sequence (DNA): TGTGCCAGCAGCATCACCCACAGGGAATTGAAGTACTTC. Protein: CASSITHRELKYF.